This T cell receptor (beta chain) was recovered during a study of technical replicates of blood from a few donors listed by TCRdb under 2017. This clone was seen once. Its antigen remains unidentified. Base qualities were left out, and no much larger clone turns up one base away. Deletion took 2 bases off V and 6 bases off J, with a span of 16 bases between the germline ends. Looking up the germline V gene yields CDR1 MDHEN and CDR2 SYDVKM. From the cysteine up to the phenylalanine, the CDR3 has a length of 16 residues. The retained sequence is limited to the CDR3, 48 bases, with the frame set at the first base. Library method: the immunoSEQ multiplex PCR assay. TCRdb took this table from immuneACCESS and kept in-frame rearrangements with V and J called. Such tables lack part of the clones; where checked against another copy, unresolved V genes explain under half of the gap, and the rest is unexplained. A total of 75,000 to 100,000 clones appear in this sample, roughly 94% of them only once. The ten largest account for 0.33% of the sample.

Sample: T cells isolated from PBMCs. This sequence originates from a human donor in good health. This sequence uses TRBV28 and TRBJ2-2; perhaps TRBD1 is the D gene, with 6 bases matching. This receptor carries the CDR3 CASSLPGAGLPGELFF. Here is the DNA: TGTGCCAGCAGTTTACCAGGGGCAGGGCTACCCGGGGAGCTGTTTTTT.